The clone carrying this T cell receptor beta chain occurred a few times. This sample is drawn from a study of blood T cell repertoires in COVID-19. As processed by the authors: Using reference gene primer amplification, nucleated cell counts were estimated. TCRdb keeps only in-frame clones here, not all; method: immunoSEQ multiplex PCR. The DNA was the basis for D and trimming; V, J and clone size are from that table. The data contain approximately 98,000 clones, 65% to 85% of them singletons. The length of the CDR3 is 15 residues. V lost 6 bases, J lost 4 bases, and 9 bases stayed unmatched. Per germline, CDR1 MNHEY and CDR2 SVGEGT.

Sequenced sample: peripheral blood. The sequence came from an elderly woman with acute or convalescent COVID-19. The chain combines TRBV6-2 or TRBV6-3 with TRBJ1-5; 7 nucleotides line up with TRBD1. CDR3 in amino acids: CASSHEGRGNQPQHF. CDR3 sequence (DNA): TGTGCCAGCAGCCACGAGGGCAGGGGGAATCAGCCCCAGCATTTT.